This TCR beta chain was captured in a study of Ad26.COV2.S vaccination and SARS-CoV-2 variants. Overall study context: This donor came from the COV1001 trial of Ad26.COV2.S.

The treatment here: about 20 received Ad26.COV2.S at low or high dose, single or two shots; about 5 received placebo; per-sample allocation not given. Day 63 after the first vaccine or placebo injection was the time point for sampling. Comment on this clone: Its cognate antigen is unknown.

Study conclusions and caveats: Marked by substantial breadth, spike-specific CD8+ and CD4+ T cell responses were reportedly seen after vaccination. Estimates derived from TCR breadth and depth analyses may have underestimated total T cell responses. With respect to non-spike TCR breadth, vaccine and placebo recipients were similar.

TCRdb keeps only in-frame clones here, not all; method: immunoSEQ multiplex PCR. The sample shows about 350,000 clones, about 85% of them seen only once. This TCR was sampled from a person between 18 and 60 years old who received the Ad26.COV2.S COVID-19 vaccine or a placebo. The sample in question was peripheral blood, obtained in a trial of Ad26.COV2.S vaccine versus placebo.

CDR3 protein: CASSKETGENQPQHF. The CDR3 DNA follows: TGTGCCAGCTCAAAAGAAACAGGGGAGAATCAGCCCCAGCATTTT. V and J are TRBV18 and TRBJ1-5; TRBD1 aligns across 7 bases. V lost 5 bases, J lost 4 bases, and 8 bases stayed unmatched. The CDR3 contains 15 residues. Germline lookup yields CDR1 KGHSH and CDR2 LQKENI.